These 17 T cell receptor beta chains share one sample of origin, sequenced in a study of blood T cell repertoires in COVID-19. Method: immunoSEQ multiplex PCR; TCRdb's copy keeps in-frame clones and lacks some. The top ten hold approximately 9% of the sample, which has roughly 180,000 clones, roughly 76% seen once. The material sequenced was peripheral blood. The receptors derive from a woman aged 45 to 65 with active or convalescent COVID-19.

This chain uses TRBV28 with TRBJ1-5; D remains unclear. CDR3 length: 19 residues. CDR1 MDHEN and CDR2 SYDVKM come from the germline V gene. Trimming shortened V by 2 bases and J by 2 bases, and 22 bases separated the two germline ends. As DNA, the CDR3 is TGTGCCAGCAGTTTAAGGGCAGGAGAGGGAGTATGGGGCAATCAGCCCCAGCATTTT. This encodes CASSLRAGEGVWGNQPQHF. Full variable domain (rest looked up from reference TRBV28 and TRBJ1-5): DVKVTQSSRYLVKRTGEKVFLECVQDMDHENMFWYRQDPGLGLRLIYFSYDVKMKEKGDIPEGYSVSREKKERFSLILESASTNQTSMYLCASSLRAGEGVWGNQPQHFGDGTRLSIL.

This chain's CDR3 is CASSKTGGRQPQHF. The CDR3 nucleotides are TGTGCCAGCAGCAAGACAGGGGGCAGGCAGCCCCAGCATTTT. This chain connects TRBV7-9 to TRBJ1-5; 10 positions agree with TRBD1. The CDR3 has 14 residues. Germline loops: CDR1 SEHNR, CDR2 FQNEAQ (reference sequence). J gave up 7 bases and V 5 bases, and 5 bases lay outside the gene matches.

With respect to this clone: The junction departs from germline at one end; a sequencing error may be responsible. The chain has TRBV28 and TRBJ1-6; 9 nucleotides agree with TRBD1. The CDR3 totals 17 residues. Germline loops: CDR1 MDHEN, CDR2 SYDVKM. The CDR3 here is CASILSRRDRVNSPLHF. DNA of the CDR3: TGTGCCAGCATTTTATCCAGGCGGGACAGGGTAAATTCACCCCTCCACTTT. The complete variable domain, with remaining parts taken from reference TRBV28 and TRBJ1-6, reads DVKVTQSSRYLVKRTGEKVFLECVQDMDHENMFWYRQDPGLGLRLIYFSYDVKMKEKGDIPEGYSVSREKKERFSLILESASTNQTSMYLCASILSRRDRVNSPLHFGNGTRLTVT.

The rearrangement joins TRBV15 to TRBJ2-7; D gene unclear. The CDR3 sequence is 13 residues long. Germline V gene lookup returns CDR1 LNHNV and CDR2 YYDKDF (reference sequence). Trimming took 4 bases from V and 1 from J, leaving 8 bases between them. CDR3 amino acids: CATSTSRSYEQYF. In DNA, the CDR3 is TGTGCCACCAGCACATCCAGGTCCTACGAGCAGTACTTC.

V is TRBV7-2 and J is TRBJ1-6; D gene ambiguous. Trimming cost V 5 bases and J 6 bases, with 14 bases left between them. CDR1 and CDR2 from the germline V gene are SGHTA and FQGNSA. The CDR3 contains 15 residues. CDR3 region: CASSPDRGFNSPLHF. In DNA form, the CDR3 reads TGTGCCAGCAGCCCAGATCGGGGTTTTAATTCACCCCTCCACTTT.

The chain employs TRBV11-2 and TRBJ2-5; 9 bases are shared with TRBD2. CDR1 SGHAT and CDR2 FQNNGV come from the germline V gene. V lost 0 bases to trimming and J lost 5 bases; unmatched junction nucleotides: 16. This CDR3 has 19 residues. CDR3 nucleotide sequence: TGTGCCAGCAGCTTAGACGGATTAGCGGGAGTGGGGTTCGGGGAGACCCAGTACTTC. This gives the protein CASSLDGLAGVGFGETQYF.

This clone showed up just a few times. The chain has TRBV7-2 and TRBJ1-1; TRBD1 agrees at 8 bases. V shed 5 bases, J shed 4 bases, and the junction held 9 bases outside the gene matches. This CDR3 is built from 15 residues. CDR1 is SGHTA, CDR2 FQGNSA, per germline. The CDR3 DNA follows: TGTGCCAGCAGCCTAAGATCTGGACAGGGCACTGAAGCTTTCTTT. This sequence encodes CASSLRSGQGTEAFF.

V is TRBV2 and J is TRBJ2-2; D perhaps matches TRBD2 (6 bases). Germline V gives CDR1 SNHLY, CDR2 FYNNEI. The length of the CDR3 is 15 residues. Trimming cost V 1 base and J 4 bases, with 10 bases left between them. In DNA form, the CDR3 reads TGTGCCAGCAGTGAAGTAGCGGACCCCACCGGGGAGCTGTTTTTT. Its protein is CASSEVADPTGELFF. Full variable domain (missing parts from reference TRBV2 and TRBJ2-2): EPEVTQTPSHQVTQMGQEVILRCVPISNHLYFYWYRQILGQKVEFLVSFYNNEISEKSEIFDDQFSVERPDGSNFTLKIRSTKLEDSAMYFCASSEVADPTGELFFGEGSRLTVL.

The chain carries TRBV9 and TRBJ1-2; 9 bases are shared with TRBD1. The V and J ends lost 3 bases and 1 base, in that order; junction bases with no gene match: 10. The CDR3 totals 17 residues. Germline CDR1 SGDLS, CDR2 YYNGEE. This CDR3 reads CASSAYHRQGGNYGYTF. In DNA, the CDR3 is TGTGCCAGCAGCGCATACCATAGACAGGGGGGTAACTATGGCTACACCTTC.

This clone appeared a few times. The chain links TRBV20-1 to TRBJ2-3, with 7 bases identical to TRBD1. Per germline, CDR1 DFQATT and CDR2 SNEGSKA (reference sequence). Unmatched junction bases numbered 6, after V lost 4 bases and J lost 11 bases. The CDR3 runs 11 residues. This chain's CDR3 is CSAKPGQRQYF. The CDR3 coding sequence is TGCAGTGCTAAACCGGGACAGAGGCAGTATTTT.

The chain joins TRBV6-6 to TRBJ1-1; no firm D call. Between the trimmed V and J ends, which lost 0 bases and 4 bases, there was a span of 9 bases. This CDR3 spans 14 amino acids. Germline V gene data show CDR1 as MNHNY and CDR2 as SVGAGI (reference sequence). In DNA, the CDR3 is TGTGCCAGCAGTTACTCGCTCCGGGGCACTGAAGCTTTCTTT. Translated: CASSYSLRGTEAFF.

The chain carries TRBV28 and TRBJ2-6, with D possibly TRBD1 on 6 matching bases. Germline V gene data show CDR1 as MDHEN and CDR2 as SYDVKM. Trimming took off 8 bases at V and 1 base at J, with 12 bases between the two ends. The CDR3 spans 15 residues. The CDR3 nucleotides are TGTGCCAGCCGATATACAGGGTCTGGGGCCAACGTCCTGACTTTC. Protein product: CASRYTGSGANVLTF.

The genes are TRBV18 and TRBJ2-2; weak D call: TRBD1 (5 bases). This CDR3 region has 15 residues. Trimming cost V 5 bases and J 1 base, with 11 bases left between them. From germline, CDR1 is KGHSH and CDR2 LQKENI. The CDR3 region has the DNA TGTGCCAGCTCAGTAAGAACAGGGAACACCGGGGAGCTGTTTTTT. It is translated as CASSVRTGNTGELFF.

This chain uses TRBV7-2 with TRBJ1-1; D might be TRBD1 (5 bases). The CDR3 has 14 residues. V was cut by 2 bases and J by 5 bases, with 12 bases left in between. Germline V gene data show CDR1 as SGHTA and CDR2 as FQGNSA. Here the CDR3 reads CASSLSRGRTEAFF. CDR3 in DNA: TGTGCCAGCAGCTTATCAAGGGGTAGGACTGAAGCTTTCTTT.

The chain recombines TRBV4-3 with TRBJ1-1; D unclear. From germline, CDR1 is LGHNA and CDR2 YSLEER. The CDR3 runs 14 residues. V was trimmed by 0 bases and J by 11 bases, leaving 16 bases between them. In nucleotides, the CDR3 is TGCGCCAGCAGCCAAGAGTCTATGCAGGCCAGGGCTTTCTTT. Translated, it gives CASSQESMQARAFF.

The gene calls are TRBV19 and TRBJ2-6, with 10 bases identical to TRBD1. This CDR3 is built from 18 residues. CDR1 is LNHDA and CDR2 is SQIVND in the germline V gene (reference sequence). V lost 5 bases and J lost 0; bases outside the gene matches: 7. The CDR3 spells CASSLRQGASSGANVLTF. As DNA, the CDR3 is TGTGCCAGTAGTCTAAGACAGGGGGCGAGCTCTGGGGCCAACGTCCTGACTTTC. Full variable domain (missing parts from reference TRBV19 and TRBJ2-6): DGGITQSPKYLFRKEGQNVTLSCEQNLNHDAMYWYRQDPGQGLRLIYYSQIVNDFQKGDIAEGYSVSREKKESFPLTVTSAQKNPTAFYLCASSLRQGASSGANVLTFGAGSRLTVL.

The chain joins TRBV5-1 to TRBJ1-1; D remains ambiguous. In germline, CDR1 is SGHRS, CDR2 YFSETQ. Trimming took 5 bases from V and 2 from J, leaving 16 bases between them. The CDR3 runs to 15 residues. In DNA form, the CDR3 reads TGCGCCAGCAGTGAGGAGGTGGGGATTAACACTGAAGCTTTCTTT. It yields the protein CASSEEVGINTEAFF.